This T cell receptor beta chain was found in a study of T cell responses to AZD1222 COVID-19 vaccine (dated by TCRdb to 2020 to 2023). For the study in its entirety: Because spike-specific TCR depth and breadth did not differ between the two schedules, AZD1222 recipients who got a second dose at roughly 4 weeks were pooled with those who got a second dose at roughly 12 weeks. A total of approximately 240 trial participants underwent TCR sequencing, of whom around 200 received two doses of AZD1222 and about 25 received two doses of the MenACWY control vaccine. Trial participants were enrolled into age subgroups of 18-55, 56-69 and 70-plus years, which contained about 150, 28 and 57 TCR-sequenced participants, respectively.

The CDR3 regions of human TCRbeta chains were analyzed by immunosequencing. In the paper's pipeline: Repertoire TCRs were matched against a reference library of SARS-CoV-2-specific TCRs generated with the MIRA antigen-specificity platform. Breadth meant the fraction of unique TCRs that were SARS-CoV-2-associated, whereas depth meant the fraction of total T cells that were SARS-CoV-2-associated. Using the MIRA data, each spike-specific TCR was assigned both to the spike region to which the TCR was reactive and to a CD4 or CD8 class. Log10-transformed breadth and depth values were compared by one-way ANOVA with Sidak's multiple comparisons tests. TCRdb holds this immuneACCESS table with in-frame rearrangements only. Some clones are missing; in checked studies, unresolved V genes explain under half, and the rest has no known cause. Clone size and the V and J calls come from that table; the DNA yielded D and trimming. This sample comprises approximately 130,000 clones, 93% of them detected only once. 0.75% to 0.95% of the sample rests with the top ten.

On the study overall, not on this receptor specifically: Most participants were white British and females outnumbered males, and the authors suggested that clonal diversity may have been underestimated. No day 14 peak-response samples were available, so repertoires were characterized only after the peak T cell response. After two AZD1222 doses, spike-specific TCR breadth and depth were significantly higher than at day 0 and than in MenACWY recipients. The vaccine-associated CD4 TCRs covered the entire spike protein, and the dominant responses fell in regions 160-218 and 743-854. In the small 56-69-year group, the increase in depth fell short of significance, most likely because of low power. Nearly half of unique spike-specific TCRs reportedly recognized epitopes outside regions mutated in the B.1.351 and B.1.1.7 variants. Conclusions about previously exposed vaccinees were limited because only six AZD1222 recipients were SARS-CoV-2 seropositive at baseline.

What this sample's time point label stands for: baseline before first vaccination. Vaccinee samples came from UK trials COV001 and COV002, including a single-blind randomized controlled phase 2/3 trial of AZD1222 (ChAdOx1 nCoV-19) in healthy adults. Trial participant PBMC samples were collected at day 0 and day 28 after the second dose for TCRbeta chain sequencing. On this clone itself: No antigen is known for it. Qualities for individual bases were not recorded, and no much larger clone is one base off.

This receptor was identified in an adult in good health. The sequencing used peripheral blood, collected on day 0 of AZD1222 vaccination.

The CDR3 sequence is CASLEHRQGGYGYTF. The bases read TGTGCCAGCCTCGAACATCGACAGGGGGGCTATGGCTACACCTTC. The receptor chain draws on TRBV2 and TRBJ1-2, with 9 bases aligning to TRBD1. From cysteine to phenylalanine, the CDR3 is 15 amino acids long. This entry keeps only the CDR3 DNA: 45 bases, framed from base 1. For this chain, trimming is 8 bases at the V end and 4 bases at the J end, and the number of junction bases without a gene match is 11. CDR1 is given as SNHLY and CDR2 as FYNNEI, both from the germline V gene.